Presented here are 16 T cell receptor beta chains from one specimen sequenced in a study of blood T cell repertoires in COVID-19 (dated by TCRdb to 2018 to 2020). Library preparation was by the immunoSEQ multiplex PCR assay. What TCRdb holds here is the immuneACCESS table cut down to in-frame rearrangements. Part of the clones is not present; checked against another copy, under half of the missing clones reflect an unresolved V gene, and the others are unexplained. For this sample the table gives about 100,000 clones, of which 91% were detected only once. The top ten clonotypes cover roughly 2.1% of the sample. The material sequenced was peripheral blood. Receptors originate from a man aged 45-65 years with active COVID-19.

The genes are TRBV19 and TRBJ2-3, with 10 bases identical to TRBD2. The CDR3 covers 16 residues. CDR1 is LNHDA, CDR2 SQIVND, per germline (reference sequence). Trimming cost V 3 bases and J 2 bases; bases outside gene matches: 5. Here the CDR3 DNA reads TGTGCCAGTAGTATGACTAGCGGGCACCACACAGATACGCAGTATTTT. It specifies CASSMTSGHHTDTQYF.

This chain uses TRBV5-6 with TRBJ2-5; 8 bases fit TRBD2. With V trimmed by 2 bases and J by 0 bases, 6 bases remained unmatched. Germline CDR1 is SGHDT and CDR2 is YYEEEE. CDR3 size: 16 residues. The CDR3 sequence is CASSFLSGGYQETQYF. CDR3 in DNA: TGTGCCAGCAGCTTTCTGAGCGGGGGCTACCAAGAGACCCAGTACTTC.

CDR3 residues: CASSGGINTDTQYF. As DNA, the CDR3 is TGCGCCAGCAGCGGGGGGATAAACACAGATACGCAGTATTTT. The chain joins TRBV5-1 to TRBJ2-3; D might be TRBD2 (6 bases). The CDR3 has 14 amino acids. Per the germline V gene, CDR1 is SGHRS and CDR2 is YFSETQ. V was clipped by 4 bases and J by 2 bases, with 11 bases between them.

The V call is TRBV5-1, the J call TRBJ1-1; 7 positions agree with TRBD1. Per germline, CDR1 SGHRS and CDR2 YFSETQ. V trimming: 0 bases; J trimming: 5 bases; junction bases outside the gene matches: 10. The CDR3 totals 16 residues. The CDR3 here is CASSLASTGVGTEAFF. The CDR3 DNA is TGCGCCAGCAGCTTGGCCTCCACAGGGGTGGGGACTGAAGCTTTCTTT.

The chain has TRBV25-1 and TRBJ2-7, with TRBD1 identical over 10 bases. The CDR3 consists of 15 residues. Germline values: CDR1 MGHDK, CDR2 SYGVNS. Trimming took 3 bases from V and 5 from J; bases not matched to a gene: 7. In DNA, the CDR3 is TGTGCCAGCAGTGACGGACAGGGGGTGAGGAACGAGCAGTACTTC. This encodes CASSDGQGVRNEQYF.

The chain is built from TRBV6-5 and TRBJ1-4; no definite D call. The CDR3 totals 13 residues. Germline CDR1 is MNHEY and CDR2 is SVGAGI. The V end lost 11 bases, the J end lost 5 bases, and 15 bases lay between the germline ends. CDR3 sequence: CASGVVVNEKLFF. CDR3 coding DNA: TGTGCCTCCGGTGTGGTTGTAAATGAAAAACTGTTTTTT.

V is TRBV6-5 and J is TRBJ2-3; 8 bases line up with TRBD1. Germline CDR1 is MNHEY and CDR2 is SVGAGI. J gave up 3 bases and V 8 bases, and 7 bases lay outside the gene matches. This CDR3 is built from 14 residues. The CDR3 region has the DNA TGTGCCAGCGTCACGGGACAGGCAACAGATACGCAGTATTTT. As protein: CASVTGQATDTQYF.

This chain links TRBV5-8 with TRBJ2-3, with 7 nucleotides matching TRBD2. The CDR3 extends over 15 amino acids. Per germline, CDR1 SGHTS and CDR2 YDEGEE. V trimming: 10 bases; J trimming: 2 bases; junction bases outside the gene matches: 13. For the CDR3, the DNA is TGTGCCGGCGCAAGCCGAAGCGGGGACACAGATACGCAGTATTTT. It codes for CAGASRSGDTDTQYF.

The V gene is TRBV6-4, the J gene TRBJ2-1; 11 nucleotides match TRBD2. Germline V gene data show CDR1 as MRHNA and CDR2 as SNTAGT. The CDR3 runs to 14 residues. V was pared by 5 bases and J by 8 bases, with 5 bases of the junction left unmatched. CDR3 sequence (DNA): TGTGCCAGCAGTACTAGCGGGAGTACAGATGAGCAGTTCTTC. Its protein is CASSTSGSTDEQFF.

V and J are TRBV6-5 and TRBJ2-7, with D maybe TRBD2 (5 bases). Germline lookup yields CDR1 MNHEY and CDR2 SVGAGI. V lost 5 bases and J lost 6, with 14 bases in between. The CDR3 sequence is 13 residues long. The CDR3 here is CASSPVVGGEQYF. The CDR3 region has the DNA TGTGCCAGCAGTCCCGTAGTAGGAGGCGAGCAGTACTTC.

The chain uses TRBV2 and TRBJ2-1; 8 bases line up with TRBD1. The CDR3 covers 16 residues. After removal of 6 bases from V and 10 bases from J, the junction contained 17 bases not matched to a gene. Germline assignment: CDR1 SNHLY and CDR2 FYNNEI. CDR3 in amino acids: CASRPGQGRVVEEQFF. DNA of the CDR3: TGTGCCAGCAGACCCGGACAGGGAAGGGTGGTTGAAGAGCAGTTCTTC.

The chain employs TRBV19 and TRBJ1-2; D is ambiguous. Between the trimmed V and J ends, which lost 3 bases and 0 bases, there was a span of 14 bases. In germline, CDR1 is LNHDA, CDR2 SQIVND (reference sequence). This CDR3 is 16 amino acids long. The CDR3 sequence: CASSIGSRTSNYGYTF. CDR3 DNA sequence: TGTGCCAGTAGTATTGGATCGAGGACTTCTAACTATGGCTACACCTTC. The full variable domain, in which reference TRBV19 and TRBJ1-2 provide the parts outside the CDR3, is DGGITQSPKYLFRKEGQNVTLSCEQNLNHDAMYWYRQDPGQGLRLIYYSQIVNDFQKGDIAEGYSVSREKKESFPLTVTSAQKNPTAFYLCASSIGSRTSNYGYTFGSGTRLTVV.

V is TRBV6-2 or TRBV6-3 and J is TRBJ1-2; TRBD1 agrees at 7 bases. J was trimmed by 2 bases and V by 0 bases; bases with no gene match: 6. CDR1 is MNHEY, CDR2 SVGEGT, per germline. The CDR3 is 16 residues long. The CDR3 reads CASSYSRTGGNYGYTF. The CDR3 bases are TGTGCCAGCAGTTACTCCCGGACAGGAGGGAACTATGGCTACACCTTC.

The J gene is TRBJ2-1, the V gene TRBV29-1, with TRBD2 matching over 7 bases. There are 12 residues in the CDR3. Trimming removed 7 bases from V and 7 bases from J; junction bases left unmatched: 7. The V gene's germline CDR1 is SQVTM and CDR2 ANQGSEA. The chain's CDR3 is CSARTSINEQFF. CDR3 bases: TGCAGCGCCCGGACTAGTATTAATGAGCAGTTCTTC.

This clone was observed once. The genes are TRBV6-6 and TRBJ1-3, with a possible D match to TRBD1 (6 bases). Trimming pared 9 bases from V and 1 base from J, leaving 7 bases between. The CDR3 contains 12 residues. Germline V gene sequence: CDR1 MNHNY, CDR2 SVGAGI (reference sequence). The CDR3 DNA reads TGTGCCAGTCAGGGGTCTGGAAACACCATATATTTT. This codes for CASQGSGNTIYF.

The chain joins TRBV7-2 to TRBJ2-3, with TRBD1 matching over 12 bases. Germline CDR1 reads SGHTA; CDR2 reads FQGNSA. This CDR3 region has 17 residues. V was clipped by 2 bases and J by 7 bases; unmatched bases: 10. CDR3 bases: TGTGCCAGCAGCTTAACCGCCGCGGGACAGGGGGCTAATACGCAGTATTTT. Residues: CASSLTAAGQGANTQYF. The entire variable domain, with the rest obtained from reference TRBV7-2 and TRBJ2-3, is as follows: GAGVSQSPSNKVTEKGKDVELRCDPISGHTALYWYRQSLGQGLEFLIYFQGNSAPDKSGLPSDRFSAERTGGSVSTLTIQRTQQEDSAVYLCASSLTAAGQGANTQYFGPGTRLTVL.